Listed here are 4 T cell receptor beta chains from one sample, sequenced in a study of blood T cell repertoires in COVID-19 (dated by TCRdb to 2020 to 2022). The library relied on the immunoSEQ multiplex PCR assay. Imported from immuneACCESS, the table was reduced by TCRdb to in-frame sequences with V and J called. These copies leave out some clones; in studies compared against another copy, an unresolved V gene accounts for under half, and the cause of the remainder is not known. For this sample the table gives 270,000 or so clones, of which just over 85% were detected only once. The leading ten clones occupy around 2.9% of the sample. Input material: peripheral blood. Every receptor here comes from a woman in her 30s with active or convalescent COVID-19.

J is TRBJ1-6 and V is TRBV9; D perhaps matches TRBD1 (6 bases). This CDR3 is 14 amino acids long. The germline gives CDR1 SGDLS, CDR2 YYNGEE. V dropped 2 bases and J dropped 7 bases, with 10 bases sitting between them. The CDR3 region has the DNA TGTGCCAGCAGCGTCGGACAGTTAAATTCACCCCTCCACTTT. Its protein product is CASSVGQLNSPLHF.

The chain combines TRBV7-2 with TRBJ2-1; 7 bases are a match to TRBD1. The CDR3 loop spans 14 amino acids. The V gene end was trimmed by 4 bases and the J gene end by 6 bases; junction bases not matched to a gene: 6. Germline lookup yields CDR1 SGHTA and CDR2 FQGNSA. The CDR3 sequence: CASSSRQGSNEQFF. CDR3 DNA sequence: TGTGCCAGCAGCTCGAGACAGGGCAGCAATGAGCAGTTCTTC. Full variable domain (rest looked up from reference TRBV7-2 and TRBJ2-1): GAGVSQSPSNKVTEKGKDVELRCDPISGHTALYWYRQSLGQGLEFLIYFQGNSAPDKSGLPSDRFSAERTGGSVSTLTIQRTQQEDSAVYLCASSSRQGSNEQFFGPGTRLTVL.

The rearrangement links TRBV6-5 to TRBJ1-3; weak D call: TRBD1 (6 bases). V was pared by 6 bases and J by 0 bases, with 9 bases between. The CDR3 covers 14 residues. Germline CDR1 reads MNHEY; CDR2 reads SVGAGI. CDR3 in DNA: TGTGCCAGCAGACAGGACAGCTCTGGAAACACCATATATTTT. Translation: CASRQDSSGNTIYF.

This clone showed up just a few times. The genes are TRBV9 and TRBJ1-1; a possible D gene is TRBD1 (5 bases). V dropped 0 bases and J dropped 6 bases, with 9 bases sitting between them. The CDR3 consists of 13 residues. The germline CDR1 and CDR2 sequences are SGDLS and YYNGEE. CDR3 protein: CASSVGGEPEAFF. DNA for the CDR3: TGTGCCAGCAGCGTAGGGGGGGAACCTGAAGCTTTCTTT.